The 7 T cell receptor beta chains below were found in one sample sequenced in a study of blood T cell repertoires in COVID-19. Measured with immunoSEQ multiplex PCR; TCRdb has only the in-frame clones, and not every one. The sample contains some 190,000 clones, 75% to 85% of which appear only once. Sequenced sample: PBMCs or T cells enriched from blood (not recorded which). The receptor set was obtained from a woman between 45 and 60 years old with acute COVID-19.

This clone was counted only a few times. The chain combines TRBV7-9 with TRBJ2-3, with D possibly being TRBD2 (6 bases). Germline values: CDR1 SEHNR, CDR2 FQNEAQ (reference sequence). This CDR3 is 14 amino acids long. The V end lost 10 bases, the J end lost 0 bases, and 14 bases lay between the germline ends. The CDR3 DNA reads TGTGCCAAGTCCGGGGGTGGAAGCACAGATACGCAGTATTTT. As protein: CAKSGGGSTDTQYF.

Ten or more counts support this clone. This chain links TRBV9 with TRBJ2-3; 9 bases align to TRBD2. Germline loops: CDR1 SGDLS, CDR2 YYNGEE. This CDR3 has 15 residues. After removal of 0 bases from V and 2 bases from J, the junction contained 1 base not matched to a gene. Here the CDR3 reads CASSVASGDTDTQYF. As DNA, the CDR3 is TGTGCCAGCAGCGTAGCTAGCGGGGACACAGATACGCAGTATTTT.

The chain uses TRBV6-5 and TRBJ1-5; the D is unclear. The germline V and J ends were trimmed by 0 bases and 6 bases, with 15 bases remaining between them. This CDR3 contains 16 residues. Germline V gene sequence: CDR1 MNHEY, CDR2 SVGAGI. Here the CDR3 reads CASSYSPQDRGQPQHF. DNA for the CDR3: TGTGCCAGCAGTTACTCCCCCCAGGACCGGGGTCAGCCCCAGCATTTT.

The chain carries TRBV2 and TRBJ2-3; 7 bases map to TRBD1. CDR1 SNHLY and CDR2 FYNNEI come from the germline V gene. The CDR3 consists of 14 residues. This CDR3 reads CANQRGQRTDTQYF. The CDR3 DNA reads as TGTGCAAACCAACGGGGACAGCGCACAGATACGCAGTATTTT.

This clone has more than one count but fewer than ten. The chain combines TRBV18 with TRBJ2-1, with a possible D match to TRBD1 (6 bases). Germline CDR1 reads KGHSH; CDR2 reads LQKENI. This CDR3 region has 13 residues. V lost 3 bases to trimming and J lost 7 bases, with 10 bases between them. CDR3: CASSPRTENEQFF. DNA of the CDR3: TGTGCCAGCTCACCCAGGACAGAAAATGAGCAGTTCTTC.

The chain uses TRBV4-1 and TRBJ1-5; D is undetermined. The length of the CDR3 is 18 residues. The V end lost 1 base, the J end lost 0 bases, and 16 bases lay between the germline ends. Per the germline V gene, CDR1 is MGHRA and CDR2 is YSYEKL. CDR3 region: CASSQAEVLGNSNQPQHF. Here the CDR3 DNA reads TGCGCCAGCAGCCAAGCTGAGGTTCTCGGTAATAGCAATCAGCCCCAGCATTTT.

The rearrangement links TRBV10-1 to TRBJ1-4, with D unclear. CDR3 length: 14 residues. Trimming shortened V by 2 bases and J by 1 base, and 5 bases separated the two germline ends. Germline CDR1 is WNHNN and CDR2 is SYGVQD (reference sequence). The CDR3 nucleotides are TGCGCCAGCAGTGAGCCCGGAACTAATGAAAAACTGTTTTTT. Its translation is CASSEPGTNEKLFF.